This paragraph covers one T cell receptor (beta chain) sequence. No antigen is known for it. The sample originates from a study of T cell clonotyping in hematopoietic cell transplantation. Turning to the study itself: Recipient samples before transplant were obtained post-cytoreduction.

Profiled with immunoSEQ multiplex PCR; TCRdb holds only in-frame clones, not every one. The sample holds 35,000 to 45,000 clones, about 95% seen once. CDR1 is SEHNR, CDR2 FQNEAQ, per germline (reference sequence). The CDR3 contains 14 residues. J was trimmed by 7 bases and V by 5 bases; bases with no gene match: 4. The study, taken as a whole, reports: Without cell sorting, CD4 versus CD8 contributions remain unresolved. Recipient TCR diversity dropped after transplant; expanded clonotypes rose from day 30 to 180.

As for time point: recipient sample about 28 days before transplant, after cytoreduction. Recipients were bled about 28 days pretransplant and at posttransplant days 30, 100, 180. V and J are TRBV7-9 and TRBJ1-6; the match to TRBD1 covers 8 bases. The material was peripheral blood mononuclear cells, obtained before stem cell transplant. This sequence was found in a man aged 35-49 years with chronic myeloid leukemia. Some clones in this sample may be carry-over from other donors' samples. The CDR3 DNA reads TGTGCCAGCAGCCAGACAGGGGCCAATTCACCCCTCCACTTT. Protein: CASSQTGANSPLHF.